This TCR beta chain appears in the sequencing data of a study of blood T cell repertoires in COVID-19. Generated by immunoSEQ multiplex PCR, the TCRdb table keeps only in-frame clones and is missing some. This table holds about 83,000 clones, around nine tenths found once. The sequence came from a man in his sixties with acute or convalescent COVID-19. Sequenced input: peripheral blood.

This CDR3 reads CASRGTSGGPFGELFF. CDR3 bases: TGTGCCAGCAGGGGGACTAGCGGGGGACCCTTCGGGGAGCTGTTTTTT. This chain uses TRBV2 with TRBJ2-2; TRBD2 matches 14 bases. This CDR3 spans 16 amino acids. The germline V gene has CDR1 SNHLY and CDR2 FYNNEI. With 6 bases clipped from V and 7 bases from J, the junction kept 7 bases outside the gene matches.